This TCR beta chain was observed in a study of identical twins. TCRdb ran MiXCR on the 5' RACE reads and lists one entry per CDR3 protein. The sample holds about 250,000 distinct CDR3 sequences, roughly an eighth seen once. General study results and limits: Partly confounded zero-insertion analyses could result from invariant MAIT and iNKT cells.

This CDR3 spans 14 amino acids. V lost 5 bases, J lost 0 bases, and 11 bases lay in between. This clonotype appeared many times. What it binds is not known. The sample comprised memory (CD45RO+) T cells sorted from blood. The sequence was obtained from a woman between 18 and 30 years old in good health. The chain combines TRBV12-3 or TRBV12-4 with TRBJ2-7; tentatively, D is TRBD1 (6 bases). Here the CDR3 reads CASSLEDSSYEQYF. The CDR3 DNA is TGTGCCAGCAGTCTAGAGGACAGCTCCTACGAGCAGTACTTC.